This T cell receptor beta chain was identified in a study of blood T cell dynamics during melanoma immunotherapy. The V gene lost 6 bases and the J gene lost 2 bases, with 13 bases spanning the gap. The germline V gene encodes CDR1 SGHTA and CDR2 FQGNSA. The CDR3 loop spans 14 amino acids. As for time point: pre-treatment baseline. One draw preceded checkpoint blockade; another followed its first cycle at week 3. Libraries were prepared by immunoSEQ multiplex PCR; TCRdb keeps only in-frame clonotypes and omits some of them. The table lists about 250 clones, roughly 85% of them singletons. This clonotype was obtained from a human donor with melanoma. This chain uses TRBV7-2 with TRBJ2-5, with TRBD2 as a possible D gene (6 bases). The specimen was naive CD8+ T cells from blood, collected from a patient treated with checkpoint blockade. The CDR3 region is CASSRLGGQETQYF. Written as DNA, the CDR3 is TGTGCCAGCAGTAGATTGGGAGGTCAAGAGACCCAGTACTTC. Complete variable domain (other parts from reference TRBV7-2 and TRBJ2-5): GAGVSQSPSNKVTEKGKDVELRCDPISGHTALYWYRQSLGQGLEFLIYFQGNSAPDKSGLPSDRFSAERTGGSVSTLTIQRTQQEDSAVYLCASSRLGGQETQYFGPGTRLLVL.